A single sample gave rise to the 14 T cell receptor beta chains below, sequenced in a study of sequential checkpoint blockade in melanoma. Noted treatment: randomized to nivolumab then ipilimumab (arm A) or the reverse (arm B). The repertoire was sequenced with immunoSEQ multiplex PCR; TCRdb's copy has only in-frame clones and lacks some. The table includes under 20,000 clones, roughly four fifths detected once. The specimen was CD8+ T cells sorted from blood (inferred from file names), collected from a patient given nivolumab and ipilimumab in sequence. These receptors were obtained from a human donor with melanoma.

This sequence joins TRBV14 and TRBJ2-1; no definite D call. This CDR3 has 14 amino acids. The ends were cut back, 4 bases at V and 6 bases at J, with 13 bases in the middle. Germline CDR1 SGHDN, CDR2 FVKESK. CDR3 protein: CASSRMRFTNEQFF. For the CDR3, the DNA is TGTGCCAGCAGCCGAATGAGGTTTACCAATGAGCAGTTCTTC. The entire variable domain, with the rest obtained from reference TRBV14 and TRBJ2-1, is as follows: EAGVTQFPSHSVIEKGQTVTLRCDPISGHDNLYWYRRVMGKEIKFLLHFVKESKQDESGMPNNRFLAERTGGTYSTLKVQPAELEDSGVYFCASSRMRFTNEQFFGPGTRLTVL.

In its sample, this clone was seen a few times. CDR3: CASGETGDSGNTIYF. The CDR3 bases are TGTGCCAGTGGGGAGACAGGCGACTCTGGAAACACCATATATTTT. The V call is TRBV19, the J call TRBJ1-3; weak D call: TRBD1 (6 bases). The CDR3 contains 15 residues. V shed 8 bases and J shed 0 bases, with 14 bases lying between them. CDR1 is LNHDA and CDR2 is SQIVND in the germline V gene (reference sequence).

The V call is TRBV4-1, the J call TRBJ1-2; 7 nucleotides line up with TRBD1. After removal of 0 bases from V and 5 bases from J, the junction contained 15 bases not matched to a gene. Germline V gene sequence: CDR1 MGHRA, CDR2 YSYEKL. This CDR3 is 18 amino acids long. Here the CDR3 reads CASSQDLSGGLTWYGYTF. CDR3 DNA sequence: TGCGCCAGCAGCCAAGATCTTTCAGGGGGGTTAACTTGGTATGGCTACACCTTC.

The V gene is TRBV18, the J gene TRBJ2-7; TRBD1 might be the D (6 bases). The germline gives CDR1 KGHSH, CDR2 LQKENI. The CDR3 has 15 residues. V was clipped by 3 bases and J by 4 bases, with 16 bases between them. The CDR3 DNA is TGTGCCAGCTCACCGGCAACCACAGGGAATTACGAGCAGTACTTC. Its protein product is CASSPATTGNYEQYF.

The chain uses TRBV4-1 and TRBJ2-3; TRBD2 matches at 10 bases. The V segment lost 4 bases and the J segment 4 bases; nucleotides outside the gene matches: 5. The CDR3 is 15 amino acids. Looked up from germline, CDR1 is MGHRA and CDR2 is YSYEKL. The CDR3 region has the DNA TGCGCCAGCAGCCTAACAGCGGGGGGGGCAGATACGCAGTATTTT. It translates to CASSLTAGGADTQYF.

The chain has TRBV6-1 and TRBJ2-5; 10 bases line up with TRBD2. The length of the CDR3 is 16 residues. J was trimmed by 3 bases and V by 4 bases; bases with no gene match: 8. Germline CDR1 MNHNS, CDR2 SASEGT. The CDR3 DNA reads TGTGCCAGCAGTGCCGTAGGCCTAGCGGGGGAAGAGACCCAGTACTTC. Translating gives CASSAVGLAGEETQYF.

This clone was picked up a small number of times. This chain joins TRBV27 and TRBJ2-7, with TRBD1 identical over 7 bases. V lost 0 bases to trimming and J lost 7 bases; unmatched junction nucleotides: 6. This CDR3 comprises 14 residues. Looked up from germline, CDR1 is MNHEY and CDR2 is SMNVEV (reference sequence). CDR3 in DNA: TGTGCCAGCAGTTTATCGCCCTTACAGGGGGAGCAGTACTTC. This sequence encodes CASSLSPLQGEQYF.

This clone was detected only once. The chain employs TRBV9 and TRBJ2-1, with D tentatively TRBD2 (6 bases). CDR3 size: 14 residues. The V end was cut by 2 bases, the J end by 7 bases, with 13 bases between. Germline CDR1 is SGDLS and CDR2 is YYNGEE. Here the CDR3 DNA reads TGTGCCAGCAGCGTTAACGGAGGGGAGAATGAGCAGTTCTTC. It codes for CASSVNGGENEQFF.

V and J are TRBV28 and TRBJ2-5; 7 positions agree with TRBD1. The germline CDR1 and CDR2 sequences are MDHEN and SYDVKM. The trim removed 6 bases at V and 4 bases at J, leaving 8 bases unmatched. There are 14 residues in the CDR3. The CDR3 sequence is CASSPDRVGETQYF. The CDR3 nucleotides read TGTGCCAGCAGCCCCGACAGGGTTGGAGAGACCCAGTACTTC.

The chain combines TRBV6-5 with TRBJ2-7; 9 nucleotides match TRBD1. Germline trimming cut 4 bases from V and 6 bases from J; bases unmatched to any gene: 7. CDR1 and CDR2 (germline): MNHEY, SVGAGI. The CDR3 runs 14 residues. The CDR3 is CASSSGQGGSEQYF. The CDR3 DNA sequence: TGTGCCAGCAGTTCGGGACAGGGAGGAAGCGAGCAGTACTTC.

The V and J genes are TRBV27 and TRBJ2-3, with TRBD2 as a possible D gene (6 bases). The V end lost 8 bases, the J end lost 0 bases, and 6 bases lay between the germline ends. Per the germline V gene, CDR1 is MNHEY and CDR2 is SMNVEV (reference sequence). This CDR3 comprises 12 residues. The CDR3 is CASGTSTDTQYF. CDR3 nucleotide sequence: TGTGCCAGCGGGACTAGCACAGATACGCAGTATTTT.

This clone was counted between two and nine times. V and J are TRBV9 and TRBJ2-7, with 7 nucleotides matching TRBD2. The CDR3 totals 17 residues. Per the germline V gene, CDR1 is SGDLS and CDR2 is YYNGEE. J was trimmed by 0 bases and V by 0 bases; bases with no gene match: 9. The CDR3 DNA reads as TGTGCCAGCAGCGTAGGACTCGGCGGGAGCGCCTCCTACGAGCAGTACTTC. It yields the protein CASSVGLGGSASYEQYF.

CDR3 bases: TGTGCCAGCAGTCCTCACAGGGGGGTCTACAATGAGCAGTTCTTC. Its translation: CASSPHRGVYNEQFF. This sequence joins TRBV6-1 and TRBJ2-1, with 8 positions matching TRBD1. The CDR3 sequence is 15 residues long. The J segment lost 3 bases and the V segment lost 5 bases, leaving 6 bases of the junction unmatched. Germline CDR1 reads MNHNS; CDR2 reads SASEGT.

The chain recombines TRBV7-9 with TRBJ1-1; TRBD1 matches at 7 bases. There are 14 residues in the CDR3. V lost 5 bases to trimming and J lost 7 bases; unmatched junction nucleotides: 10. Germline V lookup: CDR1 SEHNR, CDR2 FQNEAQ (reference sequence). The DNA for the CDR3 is TGTGCCAGCAGCAACCCGGGACAGCCGTATGAAGCTTTCTTT. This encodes CASSNPGQPYEAFF.